A selection of T cell receptor beta chains follows, all from one sample in a study of T cell responses to AZD1222 COVID-19 vaccine. Profiling relied on immunoSEQ multiplex PCR, and the TCRdb table lists in-frame clones only, not all of them. The profile covers 100,000 to 150,000 clones, with around 89% appearing a single time and roughly 4.2% taken by the ten largest. The sample was peripheral blood, taken on day 0 of AZD1222 vaccination. The receptors were sampled from an adult in good health. CDR3s include the opening cysteine and the closing phenylalanine or tryptophan. D genes are given only for firm matches. Clone size is shown for a subset of rows, as once, few, many or a class of expanded clone.

D gene	clone size	J gene	V gene	CDR3 DNA	CDR3 protein
-	-	TRBJ1-2	TRBV11-2	TGTGCCAGCAGCCCCGGTTCTGGTCTCGGCTACACCTTC	CASSPGSGLGYTF
-	-	TRBJ2-7	TRBV27	TGTGCCAGCAGGTCGGGCCCCTACGAGCAGTACTTC	CASRSGPYEQYF
TRBD2	-	TRBJ2-7	TRBV28	TGTGCCAGCAGCACCACCCATCGGGGGGGCGAGCAGTACTTC	CASSTTHRGGEQYF
-	-	TRBJ1-5	TRBV30	TGTGCCTGGAGTGTGGATGTTCGGCCCCAGCATTTT	CAWSVDVRPQHF
TRBD1	once	TRBJ2-7	TRBV6-5	TGTGCCAGCAGTTACTCACCGGGACAGGGCTACGAGCAGTACTTC	CASSYSPGQGYEQYF
TRBD2	-	TRBJ2-2	TRBV11-2	TGTGCCAGCAGCAACTTTGGGGGGGTCACCGGGGAGCTGTTTTTT	CASSNFGGVTGELFF
-	-	TRBJ1-5	TRBV4-3	TGCGCCAGCAGCCACCGGGTCGGGGCCCCCGGCAATCAGCCCCAGCATTTT	CASSHRVGAPGNQPQHF
-	-	TRBJ2-7	TRBV28	TGTGCCAGCAGTTTGGTGAGGCGGGGATCCTACGAGCAGTACTTC	CASSLVRRGSYEQYF
TRBD2	once	TRBJ2-1	TRBV24-1	TGTGCCACCAGTGATTTGAGCGGGAGTCAGAATGAGCAGTTCTTC	CATSDLSGSQNEQFF
TRBD2	-	TRBJ2-1	TRBV7-3	TGTGCCAGCAGCCCCGGGACTAGCGGGAAGGATAAGGTGTTCTTC	CASSPGTSGKDKVFF
-	-	TRBJ1-5	TRBV6-5	TGTGCCAGCAGGGGGGAGGCCAATCAGCCCCAGCATTTT	CASRGEANQPQHF
-	-	TRBJ1-2	TRBV28	TGTGCCAGCAGCCCACATACAGGGAGTGGGGGTGGCTACACCTTC	CASSPHTGSGGGYTF
-	-	TRBJ2-7	TRBV7-2	TGTGCCAGCAGCTTAGCTGGAGACATCTACGAGCAGTACTTC	CASSLAGDIYEQYF
TRBD2	-	TRBJ2-5	TRBV29-1	TGCAGCGCCCCCTTTAGCGGGGGGGCTCAAGAGACCCAGTACTTC	CSAPFSGGAQETQYF
-	-	TRBJ2-7	TRBV10-3	TGTGCCATCAGTGAACTTAGCAACGAGCAGTACTTC	CAISELSNEQYF
-	-	TRBJ2-7	TRBV29-1	TGCAGCGTTGAGCTTGTGGAGCAGGGCAGCTCCTACGAGCAGTACTTC	CSVELVEQGSSYEQYF
-	-	TRBJ2-7	TRBV4-1	TGCGCCAGCAGCCAACAAGGGGGGACCTACGAGCAGTACTTC	CASSQQGGTYEQYF
-	few	TRBJ2-2	TRBV7-3	TGTGCCAGCAGTCCTTCCACCGGGGAGCTGTTTTTT	CASSPSTGELFF
TRBD2	-	TRBJ2-2	TRBV4-1	TGCGCCAGCAGCCATCGGGGGGCGAACACCGGGGAGCTGTTTTTT	CASSHRGANTGELFF
-	-	TRBJ1-6	TRBV28	TGTGCCAGCAGTTCCACAGGGATATTGGTGAATTCACCCCTCCACTTT	CASSSTGILVNSPLHF
TRBD2	-	TRBJ2-1	TRBV7-3	TGTGCCAGCAGCTCACTAGCGGGAGCACTGAATGAGCAGTTCTTC	CASSSLAGALNEQFF
TRBD2	-	TRBJ2-1	TRBV7-2	TGTGCCAGCAGCTTACTAGTATTAGCGGGGGGTCGAGGCAATGAGCAGTTCTTC	CASSLLVLAGGRGNEQFF
-	-	TRBJ1-6	TRBV5-1	TGCGCCAGCAGCGATGGGAGGGGCGCAGGTAATTCACCCCTCCACTTT	CASSDGRGAGNSPLHF
TRBD1	-	TRBJ1-4	TRBV5-1	TGCGCCAGCAGCCCGGGACTACAGGGGGCCGACCGGAATGAAAAACTGTTTTTT	CASSPGLQGADRNEKLFF
-	once	TRBJ1-5	TRBV2	TGTGCCAGCAGTGAAGCGGGGCAGCCAAGGCCCCAGCATTTT	CASSEAGQPRPQHF
-	once	TRBJ2-7	TRBV3-1/TRBV3-2	TGTGCCAGCAGCCAAGGTTCCAGACCCTACGAGCAGTACTTC	CASSQGSRPYEQYF
-	once	TRBJ1-2	TRBV2	TGTGCCAGCACCGTGGAGTCAGGTCCCGCTAACTATGGCTACACCTTC	CASTVESGPANYGYTF
-	-	TRBJ2-1	TRBV30	TGTGCCTACAGGGAGTCTGAGCAGTTCTTC	CAYRESEQFF
-	-	TRBJ1-4	TRBV28	TGTGCCAGCAGTTCGGGCACTTTTGCAACTAATGAAAAACTGTTTTTT	CASSSGTFATNEKLFF
-	-	TRBJ1-4	TRBV19	TGTGCCAGTAGTACCCGGACCGACGGCAAACTGTTTTTT	CASSTRTDGKLFF
TRBD1	-	TRBJ1-2	TRBV2	TGTGCCAGCCCCGACAGGGAAATTAACTATGGCTACACCTTC	CASPDREINYGYTF
TRBD2	-	TRBJ2-5	TRBV28	TGTGCCAGCAGTTTTATGAGCGGGAAACTTAAAGAGACCCAGTACTTC	CASSFMSGKLKETQYF
TRBD1	-	TRBJ1-6	TRBV7-9	TGTGCCAGCAGCGACTATGGGGGACAGTCACCCCTCCACTTT	CASSDYGGQSPLHF
-	-	TRBJ2-1	TRBV30	TGTGCCTGGAGTTTTATCTTTCCCAATGAGCAGTTCTTC	CAWSFIFPNEQFF
-	-	TRBJ2-6	TRBV5-1	TGCGCCAGCAGCTTGGTCCCTGGGGCCAACGTCCTGACTTTC	CASSLVPGANVLTF
-	-	TRBJ2-5	TRBV19	TGTGCCAGTACCCCCCTCCGGGACGGGGGCGGGACCCAGTACTTC	CASTPLRDGGGTQYF
TRBD1	once	TRBJ1-1	TRBV19	TGTGCCAGTAGTCCCCGGACAGGGGGCCCAAACACTGAAGCTTTCTTT	CASSPRTGGPNTEAFF
-	-	TRBJ1-1	TRBV13	TGTGCCAGCAGCCCCGCCCATAGAGGGGATGTCCCTGAAGCTTTCTTT	CASSPAHRGDVPEAFF
TRBD2	-	TRBJ2-1	TRBV5-1	TGCGCCAGCAGCTTACAGAGCGGGGGCAATGAGCAGTTCTTC	CASSLQSGGNEQFF
-	-	TRBJ1-1	TRBV6-1	TGTGCCAGCAAAGAGCCCGTAAACACTGAAGCTTTCTTT	CASKEPVNTEAFF
TRBD2	-	TRBJ2-3	TRBV18	TGTGCCAGCTCACCCACTAGCGCCCGACGCACAGATACGCAGTATTTT	CASSPTSARRTDTQYF
TRBD1	-	TRBJ1-1	TRBV29-1	TGCAGCGTTGTGACAGGGAAGAACACTGAAGCTTTCTTT	CSVVTGKNTEAFF
-	-	TRBJ1-5	TRBV19	TGTGCCAGTAGTATCGAGGGCACCAGGCCCCAGCATTTT	CASSIEGTRPQHF
TRBD2	-	TRBJ2-7	TRBV5-6	TGTGCCAGCGGACACGGGGGACTAGAAACCCCCGAGCAGTACTTC	CASGHGGLETPEQYF
-	-	TRBJ2-5	TRBV6-2/TRBV6-3	TGTGCCAGCAGTTTCCAGACGACAGACCAAGAGACCCAGTACTTC	CASSFQTTDQETQYF
-	-	TRBJ2-3	TRBV29-1	TGCAGCGTTGACACAGATACGCAGTATTTT	CSVDTDTQYF
-	-	TRBJ2-1	TRBV27	TGTGCCAGCACCTTCTTCAGGGGTTCCTACAATGAGCAGTTCTTC	CASTFFRGSYNEQFF